Listed below are T cell receptor beta chains from one sample, sequenced in a study of a mutant IDH1 vaccine in newly diagnosed glioma. Antigens for these TCRs are unknown. Here immunoSEQ multiplex PCR was the method, and the copy in TCRdb shows in-frame clones only, minus some. The sample contains nearly 55,000 clones, 80% to 85% of which appear only once. The material was PBMCs, obtained from a glioma patient whose treatment included an IDH1 peptide vaccine. The source is a man aged 30-40 years with glioma. The CDR3 runs from the conserved cysteine through the conserved F or W. A D gene is named only where the DNA matches it firmly. The listing skips clone size in some rows; elsewhere it reads once, few, many or a size class.

d_call j_call clone_size v_call cdr3_aa cdr3_nt
NA TRBJ2-7 NA TRBV6-1 CASSEDEGRREQYF TGTGCCAGCAGTGAAGACGAGGGCAGACGCGAGCAGTACTTC
NA TRBJ2-5 NA TRBV6-6 CASTAFRETQYF TGTGCCAGCACTGCGTTTCGGGAGACCCAGTACTTC
NA TRBJ2-1 NA TRBV18 CASSHRGLEGEQFF TGTGCCAGCTCACACAGGGGACTAGAGGGTGAGCAGTTCTTC
TRBD1 TRBJ1-1 few TRBV6-5 CASSLDREANTEAFF TGTGCCAGCAGTTTGGACAGGGAGGCTAACACTGAAGCTTTCTTT
TRBD1 TRBJ2-1 NA TRBV5-1 CASSFGGSGATGDFF TGCGCCAGCAGCTTCGGCGGGTCCGGCGCGACAGGGGATTTCTTC
TRBD1 TRBJ1-5 NA TRBV19 CASSRDRMNQPQHF TGTGCCAGTAGTCGGGACAGAATGAATCAGCCCCAGCATTTT
TRBD1 TRBJ2-7 few TRBV5-1 CASTETDRGFHEQYF TGCGCCAGCACCGAAACGGACAGGGGGTTCCACGAGCAGTACTTC
NA TRBJ1-3 NA TRBV30 CAWSGNSGNTIYF TGTGCCTGGAGTGGCAACTCTGGAAACACCATATATTTT
NA TRBJ2-5 NA TRBV5-4 CASSSDRQETQYF TGTGCCAGCAGCTCGGACCGACAAGAGACCCAGTACTTC
TRBD1 TRBJ1-3 once TRBV5-6 CASSLVAGGNSGNTIYF TGTGCCAGCAGCTTGGTAGCAGGGGGCAACTCTGGAAACACCATATATTTT
NA TRBJ1-1 NA TRBV5-6 CASSLWAGMNTEAFF TGTGCCAGCAGCTTATGGGCGGGCATGAACACTGAAGCTTTCTTT
NA TRBJ1-6 NA TRBV6-1 CASSEWSSYNSPLHF TGTGCCAGCAGTGAATGGAGCTCCTATAATTCACCCCTCCACTTT
TRBD1 TRBJ1-1 once TRBV11-2 CASSVTGGAGTEAFF TGTGCCAGCAGCGTTACAGGGGGCGCAGGAACTGAAGCTTTCTTT
TRBD1 TRBJ2-7 NA TRBV7-9 CASSLAGDSYEQYF TGTGCCAGCAGCTTAGCGGGGGACAGCTACGAGCAGTACTTC
TRBD1 TRBJ2-1 NA TRBV5-1 CASSLGGQEGSYNEQFF TGCGCCAGCAGCTTGGGGGGACAGGAAGGCTCCTACAATGAGCAGTTCTTC
TRBD2 TRBJ2-5 NA TRBV5-6 CASTNQGRGENQETQYF TGTGCCAGCACCAACCAGGGTCGGGGGGAAAACCAAGAGACCCAGTACTTC
NA TRBJ1-2 NA TRBV5-1 CASSLVLLGGVFGYTF TGCGCCAGCAGCTTGGTTCTTTTGGGAGGAGTCTTTGGCTACACCTTC
NA TRBJ2-7 NA TRBV10-3 CAISEADYEQYF TGTGCCATCAGCGAAGCTGACTACGAGCAGTACTTC
NA TRBJ2-6 NA TRBV5-1 CASSWTDWANVLTF TGCGCCAGCAGCTGGACAGACTGGGCCAACGTCCTGACTTTC
NA TRBJ2-3 NA TRBV23-1 CASSQPRANSLSSTDTQYF TGCGCCAGCAGTCAACCCCGGGCCAATAGCTTATCCAGCACAGATACGCAGTATTTT
NA TRBJ2-1 NA TRBV7-9 CASSHSLGLRVGLNEQFF TGTGCCAGCAGCCACAGCCTAGGTTTGAGAGTAGGGTTGAATGAGCAGTTCTTC
TRBD1 TRBJ2-7 NA TRBV29-1 CSAVTGFSPYEQYF TGCAGCGCTGTGACAGGGTTTAGCCCCTACGAGCAGTACTTC